A selection of T cell receptor beta chains follows, all from one sample in a study of OX40 agonist ivuxolimab in advanced cancers. Only in-frame clones appear in the TCRdb table, and some are missing; sequencing was by immunoSEQ multiplex PCR. The repertoire holds some 43,000 clones, with around 88% as singletons. The sequencing used CD4+ or CD8+ T cells sorted from blood, collected in a trial of the OX40 agonist ivuxolimab. These receptors were taken from an adult with an advanced solid tumor such as melanoma, head and neck, liver or kidney cancer. The CDR3 runs from the conserved cysteine through the conserved F or W. A D gene is named only where the DNA matches it firmly. The size field is filled for only some rows; it gives once, few, many or a size class.

TRBV7-3,NA,TRBD1,TRBJ2-1,CASSPDRVPYNEQFF,TGTGCCAGCAGCCCGGACAGGGTACCCTACAATGAGCAGTTCTTC
TRBV11-2,NA,NA,TRBJ2-1,CASSPGPPAGNEQFF,TGTGCCAGCAGCCCGGGACCCCCGGCCGGGAATGAGCAGTTCTTC
TRBV2,few,NA,TRBJ1-6,CASSESSYNSPLHF,TGTGCCAGCAGTGAGAGCTCCTATAATTCACCCCTCCACTTT
TRBV6-1,NA,NA,TRBJ1-2,CASSVYRDNYGYTF,TGTGCCAGCAGTGTATATAGGGACAACTATGGCTACACCTTC
TRBV4-1,NA,NA,TRBJ2-5,CASSHVLQGEETQYF,TGCGCCAGCAGCCATGTCTTACAGGGAGAAGAGACCCAGTACTTC
TRBV7-9,NA,NA,TRBJ1-1,CASSWTGGTEAFF,TGTGCCAGCAGCTGGACGGGAGGCACTGAAGCTTTCTTT
TRBV6-6,NA,NA,TRBJ2-7,CASSYSGQTYEQYF,TGTGCCAGCAGTTACTCCGGACAGACCTACGAGCAGTACTTC
TRBV13,NA,NA,TRBJ2-1,CASRNWGRSYNEQFF,TGTGCCAGCAGAAATTGGGGGAGGTCCTACAATGAGCAGTTCTTC
TRBV27,NA,TRBD2,TRBJ2-2,CASSFLAGDGTGELFF,TGTGCCAGCAGTTTCCTAGCGGGAGACGGTACCGGGGAGCTGTTTTTT
TRBV2,NA,NA,TRBJ1-2,CASSSGRHTF,TGTGCCAGCAGCAGTGGACGGCACACCTTC
TRBV6-6,NA,NA,TRBJ2-5,CASSYLGGETQYF,TGTGCCAGCAGTTACCTCGGCGGCGAGACCCAGTACTTC
TRBV4-1,once,NA,TRBJ1-5,CASSQAGAGDNQPQHF,TGCGCCAGCAGCCAAGCCGGGGCGGGAGACAATCAGCCCCAGCATTTT
TRBV9,NA,NA,TRBJ1-3,CASSMEGYGLNTIYF,TGTGCCAGCAGCATGGAGGGATATGGGCTTAACACCATATATTTT
TRBV18,NA,NA,TRBJ1-4,CASSEWRRENEKLFF,TGTGCCAGCTCTGAATGGAGACGGGAGAATGAAAAACTGTTTTTT
TRBV5-4,NA,NA,TRBJ1-5,CASSLDRDTAQHF,TGTGCCAGCAGCTTGGACCGGGACACTGCCCAGCATTTT
TRBV2,NA,NA,TRBJ2-2,CASSMGGTGELFF,TGTGCCAGCAGTATGGGGGGCACCGGGGAGCTGTTTTTT
TRBV6-6,NA,TRBD1,TRBJ1-3,CASRMTGGADTIYF,TGTGCCAGCAGAATGACAGGGGGCGCGGACACCATATATTTT
TRBV4-1,NA,NA,TRBJ1-2,CASSQVGTYGYTF,TGCGCCAGCAGCCAAGTTGGGACCTATGGCTACACCTTC
TRBV28,NA,NA,TRBJ2-1,CASRPPRSSYNEQFF,TGTGCCAGCAGGCCCCCAAGGAGCTCCTACAATGAGCAGTTCTTC
TRBV4-3,NA,NA,TRBJ2-1,CASSQESRSSYNEQFF,TGCGCCAGCAGCCAAGAATCCAGGAGCTCCTACAATGAGCAGTTCTTC
TRBV27,NA,NA,TRBJ2-1,CASSLGPKLEQFF,TGTGCCAGCAGTTTGGGACCTAAGCTGGAGCAGTTCTTC
TRBV5-4,once,NA,TRBJ2-1,CASSGSKGEQFF,TGTGCCAGCAGCGGATCGAAGGGTGAGCAGTTCTTC
TRBV9,NA,NA,TRBJ1-2,CASSDGNNYGYTF,TGTGCCAGCAGTGACGGGAACAACTATGGCTACACCTTC
TRBV6-5,NA,NA,TRBJ1-2,CASSYSATNYGYTF,TGTGCCAGCAGTTACTCGGCGACTAACTATGGCTACACCTTC
TRBV6-5,NA,NA,TRBJ2-7,CASKGRDLYEQYF,TGTGCCAGCAAGGGACGGGACCTCTACGAGCAGTACTTC
TRBV28,once,NA,TRBJ2-6,CASSLRDMIYSGANVLTF,TGTGCCAGCAGTCTCCGGGACATGATATACTCTGGGGCCAACGTCCTGACTTTC
TRBV7-6,NA,NA,TRBJ2-7,CASSLALESAVEQYF,TGTGCCAGCAGCTTAGCCTTGGAGTCGGCGGTGGAGCAGTACTTC
TRBV27,NA,TRBD2,TRBJ2-2,CASSLGASGGAAVGELFF,TGTGCCAGCAGTTTGGGGGCTAGCGGGGGGGCGGCGGTCGGGGAGCTGTTTTTT